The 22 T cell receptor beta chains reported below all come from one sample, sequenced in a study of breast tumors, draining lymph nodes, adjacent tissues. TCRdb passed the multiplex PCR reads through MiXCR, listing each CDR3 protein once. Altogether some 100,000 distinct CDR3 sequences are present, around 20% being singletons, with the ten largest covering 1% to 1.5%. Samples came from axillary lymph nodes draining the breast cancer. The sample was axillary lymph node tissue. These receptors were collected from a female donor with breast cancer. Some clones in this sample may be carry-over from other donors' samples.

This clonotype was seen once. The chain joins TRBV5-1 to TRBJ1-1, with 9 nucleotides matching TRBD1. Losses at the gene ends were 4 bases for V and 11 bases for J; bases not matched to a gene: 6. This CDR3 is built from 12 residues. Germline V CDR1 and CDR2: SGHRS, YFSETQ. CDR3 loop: CASSRRDRVAFF. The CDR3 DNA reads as TGCGCCAGCAGCCGTCGGGACAGGGTTGCTTTCTTT.

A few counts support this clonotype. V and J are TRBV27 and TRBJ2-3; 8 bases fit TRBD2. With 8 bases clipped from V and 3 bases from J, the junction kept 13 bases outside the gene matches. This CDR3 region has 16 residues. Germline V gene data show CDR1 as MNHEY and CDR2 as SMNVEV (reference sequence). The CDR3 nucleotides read TGTGCCAGCCGTCACCTCGGGACTAGGGGGACAGATACGCAGTATTTT. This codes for CASRHLGTRGTDTQYF.

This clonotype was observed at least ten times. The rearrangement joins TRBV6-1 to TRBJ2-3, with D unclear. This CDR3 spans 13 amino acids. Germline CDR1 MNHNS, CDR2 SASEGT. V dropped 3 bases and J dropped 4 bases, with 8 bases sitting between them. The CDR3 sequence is CASSDGLPDTQYF. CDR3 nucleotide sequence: TGTGCCAGCAGTGATGGGCTTCCAGATACGCAGTATTTT.

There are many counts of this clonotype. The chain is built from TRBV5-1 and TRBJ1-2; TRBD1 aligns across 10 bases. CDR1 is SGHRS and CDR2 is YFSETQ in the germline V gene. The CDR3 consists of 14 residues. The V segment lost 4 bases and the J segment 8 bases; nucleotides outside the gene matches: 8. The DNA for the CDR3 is TGCGCCAGCAGCCTCGTTGGGACAGGGGTCGGCTACACCTTC. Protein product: CASSLVGTGVGYTF.

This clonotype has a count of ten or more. This CDR3 reads CASSATGILTGELFF. The CDR3 DNA reads TGTGCCAGCAGTGCCACCGGGATACTCACCGGGGAGCTGTTTTTT. V is TRBV6-1 and J is TRBJ2-2, with D possibly matching TRBD2 (5 bases). The CDR3 covers 15 residues. The V gene's germline CDR1 is MNHNS and CDR2 SASEGT. Trimming cost V 4 bases and J 4 bases, with 13 bases left between them.

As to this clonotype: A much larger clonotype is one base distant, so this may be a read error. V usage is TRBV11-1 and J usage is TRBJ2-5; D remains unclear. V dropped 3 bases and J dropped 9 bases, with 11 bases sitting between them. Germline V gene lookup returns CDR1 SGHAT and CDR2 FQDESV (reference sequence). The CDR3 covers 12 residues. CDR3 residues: CASSFSRLPQYF. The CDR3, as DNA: TGTGCCAGCAGCTTCTCCAGGTTGCCCCAGTACTTC. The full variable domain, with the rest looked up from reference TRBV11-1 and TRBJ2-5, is EAEVAQSPRYKITEKSQAVAFWCDPISGHATLYWYRQILGQGPELLVQFQDESVVDDSQLPKDRFSAERLKGVDSTLKIQPAELGDSAMYLCASSFSRLPQYFGPGTRLLVL.

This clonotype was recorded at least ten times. The CDR3 DNA sequence: TGTGCCAGCAGAATTTTCGCCAGGGGGGTTAAAACTAATGAAAAACTGTTTTTT. As protein: CASRIFARGVKTNEKLFF. The chain uses TRBV2 and TRBJ1-4; 7 nucleotides line up with TRBD1. With 6 bases clipped from V and 1 base from J, the junction kept 14 bases outside the gene matches. This CDR3 is built from 18 residues. Germline V gene lookup returns CDR1 SNHLY and CDR2 FYNNEI.

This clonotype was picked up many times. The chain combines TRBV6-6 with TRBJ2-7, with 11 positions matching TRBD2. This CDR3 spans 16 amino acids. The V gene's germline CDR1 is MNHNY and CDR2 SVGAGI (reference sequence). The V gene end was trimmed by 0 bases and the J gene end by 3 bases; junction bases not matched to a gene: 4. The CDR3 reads CASSYSTLAGGYEQYF. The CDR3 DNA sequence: TGTGCCAGCAGTTACTCGACTCTAGCGGGAGGCTACGAGCAGTACTTC.

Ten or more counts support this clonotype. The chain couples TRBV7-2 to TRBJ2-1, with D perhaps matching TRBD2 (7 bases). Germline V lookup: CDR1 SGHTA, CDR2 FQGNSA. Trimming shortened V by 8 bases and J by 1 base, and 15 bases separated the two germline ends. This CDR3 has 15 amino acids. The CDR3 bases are TGTGCCAGCCGGGGAGGGGGGGTTTCCTACAATGAGCAGTTCTTC. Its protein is CASRGGGVSYNEQFF. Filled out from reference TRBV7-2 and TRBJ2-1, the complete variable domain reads GAGVSQSPSNKVTEKGKDVELRCDPISGHTALYWYRQSLGQGLEFLIYFQGNSAPDKSGLPSDRFSAERTGGSVSTLTIQRTQQEDSAVYLCASRGGGVSYNEQFFGPGTRLTVL.

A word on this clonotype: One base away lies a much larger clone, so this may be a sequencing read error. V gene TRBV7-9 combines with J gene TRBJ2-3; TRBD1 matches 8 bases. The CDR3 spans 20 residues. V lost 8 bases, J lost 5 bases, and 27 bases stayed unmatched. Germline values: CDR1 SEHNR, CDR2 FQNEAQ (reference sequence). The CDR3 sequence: CASGLSAGYQGAPPGDTQYF. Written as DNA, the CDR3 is TGTGCCAGCGGCCTCTCGGCCGGCTATCAGGGGGCGCCCCCCGGAGATACGCAGTATTTT.

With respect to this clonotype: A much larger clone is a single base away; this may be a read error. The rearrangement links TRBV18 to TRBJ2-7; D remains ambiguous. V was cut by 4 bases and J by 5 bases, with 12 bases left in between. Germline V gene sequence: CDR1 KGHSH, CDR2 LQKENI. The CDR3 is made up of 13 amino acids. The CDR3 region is CASSRNPQDEQYF. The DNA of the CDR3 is TGTGCCAGCTCACGGAACCCTCAAGACGAGCAGTACTTC.

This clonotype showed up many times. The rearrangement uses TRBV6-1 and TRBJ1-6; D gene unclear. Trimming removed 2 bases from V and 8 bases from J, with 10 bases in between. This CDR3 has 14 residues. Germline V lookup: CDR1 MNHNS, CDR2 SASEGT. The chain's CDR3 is CASSEWGNDSPLHF. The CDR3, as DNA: TGTGCCAGCAGTGAATGGGGAAACGATTCACCCCTCCACTTT.

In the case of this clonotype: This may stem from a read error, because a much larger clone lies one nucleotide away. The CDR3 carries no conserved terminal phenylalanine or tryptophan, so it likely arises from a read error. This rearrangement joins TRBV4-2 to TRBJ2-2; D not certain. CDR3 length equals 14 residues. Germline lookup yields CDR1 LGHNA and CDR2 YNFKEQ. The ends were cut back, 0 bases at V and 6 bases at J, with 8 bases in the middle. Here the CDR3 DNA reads TGTGCCAGCAGCCAAGAAGTAATCGCCGGGGAGCTGTTTTCT. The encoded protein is CASSQEVIAGELFS.

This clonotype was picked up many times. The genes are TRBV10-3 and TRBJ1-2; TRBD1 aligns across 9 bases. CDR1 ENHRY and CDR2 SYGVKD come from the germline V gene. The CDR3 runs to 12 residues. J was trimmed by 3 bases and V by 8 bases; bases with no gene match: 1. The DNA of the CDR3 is TGTGCCATCGACAGGGGGGACTATGGCTACACCTTC. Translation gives CAIDRGDYGYTF.

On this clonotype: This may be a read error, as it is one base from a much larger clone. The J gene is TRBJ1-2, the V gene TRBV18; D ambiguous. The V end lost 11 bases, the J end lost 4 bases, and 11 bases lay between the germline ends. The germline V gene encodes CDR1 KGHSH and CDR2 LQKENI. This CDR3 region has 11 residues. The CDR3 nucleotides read TGTGCCTGCACTGACGTCTATGGCTACACCTTC. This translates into CACTDVYGYTF.

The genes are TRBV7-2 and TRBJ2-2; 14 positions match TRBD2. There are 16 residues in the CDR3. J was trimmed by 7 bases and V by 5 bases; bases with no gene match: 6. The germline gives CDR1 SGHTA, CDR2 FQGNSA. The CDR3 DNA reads TGTGCCAGCAGCAAGACTAGCGGGGGGGCCCACGGGGAGCTGTTTTTT. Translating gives CASSKTSGGAHGELFF.

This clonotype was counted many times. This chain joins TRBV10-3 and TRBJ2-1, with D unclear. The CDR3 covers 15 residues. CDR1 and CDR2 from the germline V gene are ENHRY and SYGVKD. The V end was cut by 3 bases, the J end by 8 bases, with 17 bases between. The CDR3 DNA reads TGTGCCATCAGTGACCTATGGGTTTACGTGGATGAGCAGTTCTTC. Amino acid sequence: CAISDLWVYVDEQFF.

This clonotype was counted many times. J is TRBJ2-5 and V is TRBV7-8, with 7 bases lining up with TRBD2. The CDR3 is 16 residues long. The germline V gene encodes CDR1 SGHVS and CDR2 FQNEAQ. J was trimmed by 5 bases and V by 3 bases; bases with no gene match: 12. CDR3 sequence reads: CASSLKYSGIRETQYF. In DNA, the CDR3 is TGTGCCAGCAGCTTGAAGTACAGCGGGATCCGTGAGACCCAGTACTTC.

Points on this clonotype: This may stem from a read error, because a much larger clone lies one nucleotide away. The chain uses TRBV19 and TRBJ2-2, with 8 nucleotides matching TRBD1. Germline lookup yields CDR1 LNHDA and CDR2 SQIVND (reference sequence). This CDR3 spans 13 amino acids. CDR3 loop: CASSIAGGGEPFF. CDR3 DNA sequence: TGTGCCAGTAGTATAGCAGGGGGCGGGGAGCCGTTTTTT. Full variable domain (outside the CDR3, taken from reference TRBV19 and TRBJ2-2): DGGITQSPKYLFRKEGQNVTLSCEQNLNHDAMYWYRQDPGQGLRLIYYSQIVNDFQKGDIAEGYSVSREKKESFPLTVTSAQKNPTAFYLCASSIAGGGEPFFGEGSRLTVL.

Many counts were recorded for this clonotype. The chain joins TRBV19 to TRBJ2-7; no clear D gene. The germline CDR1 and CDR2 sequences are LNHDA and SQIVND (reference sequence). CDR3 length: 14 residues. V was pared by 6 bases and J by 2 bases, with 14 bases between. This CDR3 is CASRPSPDTYEQYF. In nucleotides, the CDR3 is TGTGCCAGTAGGCCAAGCCCCGACACCTACGAGCAGTACTTC.

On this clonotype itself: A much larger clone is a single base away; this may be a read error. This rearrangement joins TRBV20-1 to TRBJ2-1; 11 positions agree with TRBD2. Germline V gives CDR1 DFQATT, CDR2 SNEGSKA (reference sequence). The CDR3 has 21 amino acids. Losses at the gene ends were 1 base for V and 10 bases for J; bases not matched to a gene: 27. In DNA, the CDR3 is TGCAGTGCTAGAGGCGAGTTCCCTCCCCTGGGGGCGGCTAGCGGGGGGCCCGAGCAGTTCTTC. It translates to CSARGEFPPLGAASGGPEQFF.

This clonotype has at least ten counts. CDR3 coding DNA: TGTGCCACCCGAGCAGGGGGCACTTATAATTCACCCCTCCACTTT. This codes for CATRAGGTYNSPLHF. The gene calls are TRBV6-5 and TRBJ1-6, with 8 positions matching TRBD1. Trimming cost V 10 bases and J 4 bases; bases outside gene matches: 9. This CDR3 comprises 15 residues. CDR1 is MNHEY and CDR2 is SVGAGI in the germline V gene.